Included here is one T cell receptor (beta chain) sequence, with context. What it binds is unknown. The CDR3 extends over 18 amino acids. Germline CDR1 reads KGHSH; CDR2 reads LQKENI. Trimming took 6 bases from V and 1 from J; bases not matched to a gene: 9. The data originate from a study of T cells in localized non-small cell lung cancer. Study-wide findings and caveats: Adjacent lung tissue had a median approximately 57 of the top 100 clones found in the tumor. Because sequencing included only one region (of the tumor), heterogeneity remains possible. Those with higher blood T cell density had longer overall survival.

Data came from immunoSEQ multiplex PCR; TCRdb stores just in-frame clones and leaves some out. Of approximately 41,000 clones in the sample, 91% were seen once. This clonotype originated in a woman aged 40 to 75 with stage II lung adenocarcinoma. This chain links TRBV18 with TRBJ2-1; 13 bases map to TRBD2. Sequenced here: PBMCs, sampled before any cancer treatment. Here the CDR3 DNA reads TGTGCCAGCTCTGCTTTGAGGACTAGCGGGGGTTCCTACAATGAGCAGTTCTTC. Amino acids: CASSALRTSGGSYNEQFF.